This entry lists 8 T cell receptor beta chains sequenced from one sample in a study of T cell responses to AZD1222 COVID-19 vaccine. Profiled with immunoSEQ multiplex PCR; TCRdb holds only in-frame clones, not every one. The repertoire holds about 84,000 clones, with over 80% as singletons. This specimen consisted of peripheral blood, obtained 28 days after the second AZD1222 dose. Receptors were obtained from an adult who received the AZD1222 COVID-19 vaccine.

The CDR3 nucleotides read TGTGCCAGCAGCGTGGGACAGGGGGACACTGAAGCTTTCTTT. It encodes CASSVGQGDTEAFF. V is TRBV11-3 and J is TRBJ1-1; 11 nucleotides agree with TRBD1. V trimming: 5 bases; J trimming: 3 bases; junction bases outside the gene matches: 2. The CDR3 runs to 14 residues. Germline CDR1 reads SGHNT; CDR2 reads YENEEA.

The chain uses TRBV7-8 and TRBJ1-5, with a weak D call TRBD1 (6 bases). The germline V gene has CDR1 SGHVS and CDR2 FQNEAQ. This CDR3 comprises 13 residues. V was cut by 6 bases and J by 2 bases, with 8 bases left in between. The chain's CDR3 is CASSGTRNQPQHF. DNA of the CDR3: TGTGCCAGCAGTGGGACACGCAATCAGCCCCAGCATTTT.

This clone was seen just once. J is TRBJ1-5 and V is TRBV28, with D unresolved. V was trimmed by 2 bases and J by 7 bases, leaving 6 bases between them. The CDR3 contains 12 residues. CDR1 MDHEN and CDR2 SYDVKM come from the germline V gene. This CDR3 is CASSLLLQPQHF. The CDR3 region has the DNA TGTGCCAGCAGTTTACTACTCCAGCCCCAGCATTTT.

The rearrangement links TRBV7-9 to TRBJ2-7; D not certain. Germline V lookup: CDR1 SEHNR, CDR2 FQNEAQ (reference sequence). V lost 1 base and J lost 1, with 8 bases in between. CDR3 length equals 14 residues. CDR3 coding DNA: TGTGCCAGCAGCTTAGAGTACGGATCCTACGAGCAGTACTTC. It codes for CASSLEYGSYEQYF.

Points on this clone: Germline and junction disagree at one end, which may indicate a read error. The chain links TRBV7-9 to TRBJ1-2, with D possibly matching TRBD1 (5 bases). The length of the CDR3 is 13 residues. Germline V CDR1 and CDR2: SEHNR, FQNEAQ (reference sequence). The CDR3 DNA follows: TGTGCCAGCAGCTTAGAGGCGGGGCGCGGACGAAACTTC. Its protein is CASSLEAGRGRNF.

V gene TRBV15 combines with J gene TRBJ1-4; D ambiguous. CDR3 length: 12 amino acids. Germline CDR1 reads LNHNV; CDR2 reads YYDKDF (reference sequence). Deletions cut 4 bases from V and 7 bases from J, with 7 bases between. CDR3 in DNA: TGTGCCACCAGCAACCTCGGTGAAAAACTGTTTTTT. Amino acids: CATSNLGEKLFF.

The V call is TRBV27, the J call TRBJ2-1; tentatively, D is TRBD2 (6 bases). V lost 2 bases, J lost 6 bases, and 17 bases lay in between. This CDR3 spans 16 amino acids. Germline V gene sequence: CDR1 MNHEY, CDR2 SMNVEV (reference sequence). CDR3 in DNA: TGTGCCAGCAGTTTACGGGCGGGAAAGATCCCCAATGAGCAGTTCTTC. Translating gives CASSLRAGKIPNEQFF.

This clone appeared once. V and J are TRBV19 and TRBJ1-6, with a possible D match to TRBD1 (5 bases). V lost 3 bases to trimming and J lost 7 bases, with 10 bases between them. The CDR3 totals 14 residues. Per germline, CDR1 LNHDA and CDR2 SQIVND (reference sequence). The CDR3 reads CASSIRQPNSPLHF. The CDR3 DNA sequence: TGTGCCAGTAGTATTCGACAGCCGAATTCACCCCTCCACTTT.